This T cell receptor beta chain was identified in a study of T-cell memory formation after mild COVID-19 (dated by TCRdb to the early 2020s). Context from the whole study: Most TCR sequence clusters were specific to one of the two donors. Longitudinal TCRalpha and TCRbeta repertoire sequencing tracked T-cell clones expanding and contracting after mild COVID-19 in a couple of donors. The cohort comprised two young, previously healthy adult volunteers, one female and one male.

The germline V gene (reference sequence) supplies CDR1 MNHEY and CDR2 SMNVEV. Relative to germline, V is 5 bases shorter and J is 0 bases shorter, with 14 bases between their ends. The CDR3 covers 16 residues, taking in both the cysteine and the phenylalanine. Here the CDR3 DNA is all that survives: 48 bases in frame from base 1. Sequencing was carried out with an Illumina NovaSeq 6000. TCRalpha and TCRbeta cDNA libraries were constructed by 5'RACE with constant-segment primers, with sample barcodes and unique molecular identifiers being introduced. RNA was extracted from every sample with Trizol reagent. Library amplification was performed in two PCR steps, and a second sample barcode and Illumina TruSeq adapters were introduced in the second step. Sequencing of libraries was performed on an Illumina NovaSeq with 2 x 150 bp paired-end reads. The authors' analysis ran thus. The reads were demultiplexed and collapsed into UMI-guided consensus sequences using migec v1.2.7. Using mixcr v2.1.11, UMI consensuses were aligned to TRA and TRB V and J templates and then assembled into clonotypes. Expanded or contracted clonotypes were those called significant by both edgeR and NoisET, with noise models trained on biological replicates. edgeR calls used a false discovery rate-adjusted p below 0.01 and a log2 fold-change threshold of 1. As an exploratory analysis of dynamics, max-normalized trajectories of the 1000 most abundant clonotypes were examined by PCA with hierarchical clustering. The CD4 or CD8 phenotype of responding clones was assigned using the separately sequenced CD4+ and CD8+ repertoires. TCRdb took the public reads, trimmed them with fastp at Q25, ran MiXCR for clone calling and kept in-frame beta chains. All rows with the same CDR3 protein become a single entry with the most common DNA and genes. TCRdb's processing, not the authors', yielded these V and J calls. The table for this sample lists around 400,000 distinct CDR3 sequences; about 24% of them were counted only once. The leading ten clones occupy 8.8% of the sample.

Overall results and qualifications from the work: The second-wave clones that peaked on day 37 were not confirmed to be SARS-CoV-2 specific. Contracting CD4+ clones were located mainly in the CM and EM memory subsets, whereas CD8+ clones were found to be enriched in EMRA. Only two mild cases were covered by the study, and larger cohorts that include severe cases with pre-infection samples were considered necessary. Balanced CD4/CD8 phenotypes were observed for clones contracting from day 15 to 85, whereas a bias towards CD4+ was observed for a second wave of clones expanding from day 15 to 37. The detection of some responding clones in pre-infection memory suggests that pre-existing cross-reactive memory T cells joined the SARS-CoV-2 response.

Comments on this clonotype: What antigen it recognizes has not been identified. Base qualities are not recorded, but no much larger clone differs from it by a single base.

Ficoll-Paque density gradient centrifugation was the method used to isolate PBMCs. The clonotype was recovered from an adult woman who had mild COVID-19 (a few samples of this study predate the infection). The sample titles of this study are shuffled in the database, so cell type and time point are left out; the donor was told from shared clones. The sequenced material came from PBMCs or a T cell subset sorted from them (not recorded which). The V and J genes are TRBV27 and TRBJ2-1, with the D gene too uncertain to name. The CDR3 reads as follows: CASSSLPVGSYNEQFF. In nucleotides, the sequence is TGTGCCAGCAGTAGCCTCCCTGTAGGCTCCTACAATGAGCAGTTCTTC.